Shown below are 19 T cell receptor beta chains from a single sample sequenced in a study of T cells after yellow fever vaccination. MiXCR, run by TCRdb on the 5' RACE reads, gives a single entry per CDR3 protein. The data show under 600,000 distinct CDR3 sequences, 21% seen once. Sequencing used PBMCs, obtained 21 days after the first yellow fever vaccination. The receptors here all came from a man between 18 and 35 years old who received the YFV17D yellow fever vaccine.

This clonotype was seen only a few times. This CDR3 reads CASSWASMANVLTF. Written as DNA, the CDR3 is TGTGCCAGCAGTTGGGCCAGCATGGCCAACGTCCTGACTTTC. V usage is TRBV28 and J usage is TRBJ2-6; D is unresolved. The CDR3 runs to 14 residues. V was pared by 4 bases and J by 6 bases, with 10 bases between. Germline V gives CDR1 MDHEN, CDR2 SYDVKM.

The chain joins TRBV7-2 to TRBJ2-5; D unclear. Looked up from germline, CDR1 is SGHTA and CDR2 is FQGNSA. The V end was cut by 4 bases, the J end by 6 bases, with 12 bases between. The CDR3 has 13 residues. In DNA, the CDR3 is TGTGCCAGCAGCTCCAGACCTAGTCAGACCCAGTACTTC. Translating it yields CASSSRPSQTQYF.

This clonotype appeared a few times. J is TRBJ2-1 and V is TRBV18; TRBD2 aligns across 9 bases. V dropped 1 base and J dropped 8; count of bases not matched to a gene: 12. The length of the CDR3 is 17 residues. Germline V gives CDR1 KGHSH, CDR2 LQKENI. The CDR3 nucleotides are TGTGCCAGCTCACCACTGTCTCTGCTAGCGGGGTGGTATGAGCAGTTCTTC. It yields the protein CASSPLSLLAGWYEQFF. The complete variable domain, with remaining parts taken from reference TRBV18 and TRBJ2-1, reads NAGVMQNPRHLVRRRGQEARLRCSPMKGHSHVYWYRQLPEEGLKFMVYLQKENIIDESGMPKERFSAEFPKEGPSILRIQQVVRGDSAAYFCASSPLSLLAGWYEQFFGPGTRLTVL.

The chain combines TRBV5-1 with TRBJ2-2, with D maybe TRBD1 (6 bases). The CDR3 extends over 15 amino acids. V lost 0 bases, J lost 4 bases, and 10 bases lay in between. Germline CDR1 is SGHRS and CDR2 is YFSETQ. The CDR3 DNA sequence: TGCGCCAGCAGCTTGGACAGGGTTATCACCGGGGAGCTGTTTTTT. Amino acid sequence: CASSLDRVITGELFF.

In its sample, this clonotype was seen a few times. V gene TRBV20-1 combines with J gene TRBJ1-4; 10 nucleotides agree with TRBD1. V dropped 3 bases and J dropped 5; count of bases not matched to a gene: 3. The germline gives CDR1 DFQATT, CDR2 SNEGSKA (reference sequence). CDR3 length: 14 residues. The CDR3 sequence: CSASPGQGNEKLFF. The CDR3 coding sequence is TGCAGTGCTAGCCCGGGACAGGGGAATGAAAAACTGTTTTTT.

This clonotype has just a few counts. This sequence joins TRBV30 and TRBJ2-2; weak D call: TRBD1 (6 bases). V was trimmed by 0 bases and J by 0 bases, leaving 11 bases between them. Germline values: CDR1 GTSNPN, CDR2 SVGIG (reference sequence). The CDR3 has 16 residues. CDR3 sequence reads: CAWSVQGEPNTGELFF. The CDR3 bases are TGTGCCTGGAGTGTACAGGGCGAACCGAACACCGGGGAGCTGTTTTTT.

J is TRBJ2-7 and V is TRBV18, with 8 bases that match TRBD1. Looked up from germline, CDR1 is KGHSH and CDR2 is LQKENI. After removal of 5 bases from V and 4 bases from J, the junction contained 13 bases not matched to a gene. The CDR3 is made up of 16 amino acids. The CDR3 sequence: CASSLVRDRLAYEQYV. CDR3 DNA sequence: TGTGCCAGCTCATTGGTCCGGGACAGGTTAGCTTACGAGCAGTACGTC.

This clonotype was seen a few times. The chain combines TRBV15 with TRBJ2-7; 8 positions match TRBD2. Germline lookup yields CDR1 LNHNV and CDR2 YYDKDF (reference sequence). The CDR3 sequence is 18 residues long. J was trimmed by 2 bases and V by 3 bases; bases with no gene match: 15. DNA of the CDR3: TGTGCCACCAGCAGTCCACGCGGCGGGGGGAGAGTCACCTACGAGCAGTACTTC. As protein: CATSSPRGGGRVTYEQYF.

This clonotype has just a few counts. The chain is built from TRBV7-2 and TRBJ2-3; 7 bases line up with TRBD1. Germline CDR1 is SGHTA and CDR2 is FQGNSA. V was pared by 0 bases and J by 2 bases, with 8 bases of the junction left unmatched. The length of the CDR3 is 17 residues. The CDR3 bases are TGTGCCAGCAGCTTAGCGCTAAGGGGGCCCCACACAGATACGCAGTATTTT. Translating gives CASSLALRGPHTDTQYF.

This clonotype is medium-sized in the sample. This chain joins TRBV15 and TRBJ2-2; TRBD1 might be the D (6 bases). Germline V CDR1 and CDR2: LNHNV, YYDKDF (reference sequence). Trimming shortened V by 5 bases and J by 6 bases, and 13 bases separated the two germline ends. The CDR3 is 14 amino acids. DNA for the CDR3: TGTGCCACCAGCGCCCAACAGGGAGCCGGGGAGCTGTTTTTT. Amino acids: CATSAQQGAGELFF.

The table lists this clonotype with a few counts. The CDR3, as DNA: TGTGCCAGCATTATGCTAGCGGGGGAGACCCAGTACTTC. It yields the protein CASIMLAGETQYF. The chain employs TRBV7-2 and TRBJ2-5; 9 nucleotides line up with TRBD2. The V gene end was trimmed by 7 bases and the J gene end by 5 bases; junction bases not matched to a gene: 5. Germline values: CDR1 SGHTA, CDR2 FQGNSA. This CDR3 contains 13 residues. The complete variable domain, with remaining parts taken from reference TRBV7-2 and TRBJ2-5, reads GAGVSQSPSNKVTEKGKDVELRCDPISGHTALYWYRQSLGQGLEFLIYFQGNSAPDKSGLPSDRFSAERTGGSVSTLTIQRTQQEDSAVYLCASIMLAGETQYFGPGTRLLVL.

This clonotype was observed a few times. This chain connects TRBV29-1 to TRBJ2-3; the D gene is possibly TRBD2 (6 bases). The CDR3 has 17 residues. Trimming removed 0 bases from V and 4 bases from J, with 20 bases in between. CDR1 is SQVTM and CDR2 is ANQGSEA in the germline V gene. CDR3 protein: CSVEDGTGTGSPDTQYF. DNA of the CDR3: TGCAGCGTTGAAGATGGGACCGGGACTGGATCCCCAGATACGCAGTATTTT.

The chain employs TRBV4-2 and TRBJ1-4; 7 bases are shared with TRBD1. The CDR3 extends over 14 amino acids. With V trimmed by 6 bases and J by 5 bases, 6 bases remained unmatched. The germline V gene has CDR1 LGHNA and CDR2 YNFKEQ. CDR3 nucleotide sequence: TGTGCCAGCAGTCAGGGACAGACAAATGAAAAACTGTTTTTT. Protein product: CASSQGQTNEKLFF.

This clonotype came up a few times. The rearrangement uses TRBV4-1 and TRBJ2-1, with 12 bases fitting TRBD1. V lost 1 base and J lost 10; bases outside the gene matches: 8. There are 16 residues in the CDR3. CDR1 and CDR2 (germline): MGHRA, YSYEKL. CDR3: CASSQVTGQGAFEQFF. The CDR3 DNA reads as TGCGCCAGCAGCCAAGTCACGGGACAGGGGGCCTTCGAGCAGTTCTTC.

This clonotype was seen at least ten times. The genes are TRBV5-1 and TRBJ2-7; D is possibly TRBD1 (5 bases). This CDR3 has 14 amino acids. Trimming removed 3 bases at V and 1 base at J, with 11 bases between. Germline assignment: CDR1 SGHRS and CDR2 YFSETQ. In DNA, the CDR3 is TGCGCCAGCAGCTCCGCGACAGATTCCTACGAGCAGTACTTC. As protein: CASSSATDSYEQYF.

J is TRBJ2-1 and V is TRBV6-1; the match to TRBD2 covers 8 bases. Germline V gene data show CDR1 as MNHNS and CDR2 as SASEGT. J gave up 6 bases and V 0 bases, and 13 bases lay outside the gene matches. CDR3 length: 18 amino acids. CDR3 sequence: CASSEASTGTRGVNEQFF. CDR3 nucleotides: TGTGCCAGCAGTGAAGCTTCGACCGGGACTAGAGGAGTCAATGAGCAGTTCTTC.

This clonotype was picked up a small number of times. One end of the junction is discordant with germline, which a read error may explain. The chain uses TRBV5-4 and TRBJ2-7; 9 nucleotides line up with TRBD1. Looked up from germline, CDR1 is SGHNT and CDR2 is YYREEE (reference sequence). The CDR3 spans 15 residues. The CDR3 loop is CPSSFGDRVFYEQYF. The DNA of the CDR3 is TGTCCCAGCAGCTTTGGGGACAGGGTTTTCTACGAGCAGTACTTC.

The V and J genes are TRBV7-6 and TRBJ2-1, with 8 bases lining up with TRBD2. CDR3 length equals 22 residues. Germline CDR1 SGHVS, CDR2 FNYEAQ. J was trimmed by 4 bases and V by 2 bases; bases with no gene match: 25. CDR3 nucleotides: TGTGCCAGCAGCTTAAGGCCCAGAGTGGTGGGAGCTACTAGCGGCCTGTACAATGAGCAGTTCTTC. Protein: CASSLRPRVVGATSGLYNEQFF.

The rearrangement joins TRBV7-2 to TRBJ2-5; a possible D gene is TRBD1 (5 bases). Germline V gene sequence: CDR1 SGHTA, CDR2 FQGNSA. This CDR3 is 12 amino acids long. Deletions cut 3 bases from V and 9 bases from J, with 11 bases between. The CDR3 DNA reads as TGTGCCAGCAGCTTTCAAGACAGACCCCAGTACTTC. The encoded protein is CASSFQDRPQYF.